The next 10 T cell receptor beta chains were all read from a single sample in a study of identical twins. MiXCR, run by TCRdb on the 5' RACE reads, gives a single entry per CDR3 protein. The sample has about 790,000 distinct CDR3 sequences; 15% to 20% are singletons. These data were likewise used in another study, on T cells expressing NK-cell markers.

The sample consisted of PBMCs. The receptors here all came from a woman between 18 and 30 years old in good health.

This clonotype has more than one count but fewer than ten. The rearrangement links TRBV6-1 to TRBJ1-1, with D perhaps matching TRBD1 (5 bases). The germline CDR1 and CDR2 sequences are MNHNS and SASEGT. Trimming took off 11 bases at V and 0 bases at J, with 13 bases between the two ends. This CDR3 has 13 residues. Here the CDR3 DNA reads TGTGCCGCTCGAAGGGGCTTGAACACTGAAGCTTTCTTT. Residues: CAARRGLNTEAFF.

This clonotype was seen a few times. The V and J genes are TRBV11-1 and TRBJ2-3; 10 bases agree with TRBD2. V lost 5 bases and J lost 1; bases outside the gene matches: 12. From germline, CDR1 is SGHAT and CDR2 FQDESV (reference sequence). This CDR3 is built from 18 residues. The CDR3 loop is CASSAPASGSWGTDTQYF. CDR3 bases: TGTGCCAGCAGCGCTCCGGCTAGCGGGAGTTGGGGCACAGATACGCAGTATTTT.

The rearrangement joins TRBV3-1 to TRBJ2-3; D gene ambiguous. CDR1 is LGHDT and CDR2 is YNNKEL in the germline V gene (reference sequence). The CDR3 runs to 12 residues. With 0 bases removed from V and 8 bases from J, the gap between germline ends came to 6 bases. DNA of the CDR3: TGTGCCAGCAGCCAAGATATCCGTACGCAGTATTTT. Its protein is CASSQDIRTQYF.

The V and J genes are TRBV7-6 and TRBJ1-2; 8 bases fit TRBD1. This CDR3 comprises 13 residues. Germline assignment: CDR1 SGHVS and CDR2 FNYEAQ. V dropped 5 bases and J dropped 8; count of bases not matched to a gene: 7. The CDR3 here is CASSLGQAEGYTF. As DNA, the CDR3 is TGTGCCAGCAGCCTGGGACAGGCGGAGGGCTACACCTTC. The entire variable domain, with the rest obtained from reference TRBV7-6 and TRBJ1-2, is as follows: GAGVSQSPRYKVTKRGQDVALRCDPISGHVSLYWYRQALGQGPEFLTYFNYEAQQDKSGLPNDRFSAERPEGSISTLTIQRTEQRDSAMYRCASSLGQAEGYTFGSGTRLTVV.

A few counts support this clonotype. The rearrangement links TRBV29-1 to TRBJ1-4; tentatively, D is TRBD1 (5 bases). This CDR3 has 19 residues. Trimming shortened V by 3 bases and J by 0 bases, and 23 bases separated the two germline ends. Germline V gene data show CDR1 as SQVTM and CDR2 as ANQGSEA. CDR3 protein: CSVDGGRARFPPTNEKLFF. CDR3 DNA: TGCAGCGTTGATGGAGGCAGGGCCCGCTTCCCCCCAACTAATGAAAAACTGTTTTTT.

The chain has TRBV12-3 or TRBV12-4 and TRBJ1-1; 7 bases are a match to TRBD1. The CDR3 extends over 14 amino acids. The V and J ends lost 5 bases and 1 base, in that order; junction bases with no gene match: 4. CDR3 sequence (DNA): TGTGCCAGCAGTGACAGGGAAGGGAACACTGAAGCTTTCTTT. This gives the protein CASSDREGNTEAFF.

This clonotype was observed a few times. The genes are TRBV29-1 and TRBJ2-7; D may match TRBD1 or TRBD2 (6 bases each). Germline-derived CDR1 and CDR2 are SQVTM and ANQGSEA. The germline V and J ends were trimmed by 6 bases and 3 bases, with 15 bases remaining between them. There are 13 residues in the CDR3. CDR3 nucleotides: TGCAGCGTGAACGAGGGGGGAGGCTACGAGCAGTACTTC. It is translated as CSVNEGGGYEQYF.

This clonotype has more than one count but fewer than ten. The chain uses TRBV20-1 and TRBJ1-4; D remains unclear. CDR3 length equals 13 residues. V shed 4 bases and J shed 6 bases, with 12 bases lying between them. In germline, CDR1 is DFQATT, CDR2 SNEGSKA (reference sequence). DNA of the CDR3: TGCAGTGCTAATGGACCCGACCATGAAAAACTGTTTTTT. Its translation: CSANGPDHEKLFF.

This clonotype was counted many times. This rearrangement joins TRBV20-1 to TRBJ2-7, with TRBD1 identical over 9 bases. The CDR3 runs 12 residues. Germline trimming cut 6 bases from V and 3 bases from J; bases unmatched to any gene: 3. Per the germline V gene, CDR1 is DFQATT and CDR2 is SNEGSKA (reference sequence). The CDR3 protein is CSAGQGGYEQYF. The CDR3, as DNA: TGCAGTGCGGGACAGGGTGGCTACGAGCAGTACTTC.

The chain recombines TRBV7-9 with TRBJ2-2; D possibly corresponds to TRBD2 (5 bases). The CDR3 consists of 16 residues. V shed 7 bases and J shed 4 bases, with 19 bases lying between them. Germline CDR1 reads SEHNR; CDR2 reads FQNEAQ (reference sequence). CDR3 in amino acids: CASTPPGIRSTGELFF. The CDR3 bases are TGTGCCAGCACCCCGCCGGGGATAAGGTCCACCGGGGAGCTGTTTTTT. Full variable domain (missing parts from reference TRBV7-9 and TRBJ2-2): DTGVSQNPRHKITKRGQNVTFRCDPISEHNRLYWYRQTLGQGPEFLTYFQNEAQLEKSRLLSDRFSAERPKGSFSTLEIQRTEQGDSAMYLCASTPPGIRSTGELFFGEGSRLTVL.